This T cell receptor (beta chain) was sequenced during a study of blood T cell repertoires in COVID-19 (dated by TCRdb to 2019 to 2021). In the study overall: Samples covering the acute and convalescent phases of COVID-19 were provided by collaborators in the United States, Italy and Spain. Nearly every sample came with metadata listing a de-identified subject ID, COVID-19 status, age in years and sex. HLA class I and class II types, where available, came from metadata supplied by the sample provider rather than from assay-based typing. The prospective study material was composed of cDNA or gDNA derived from T cells, B-cell-depleted T cells, or PBMCs. Subjects who had been exposed to COVID-19, were actively infected with it, or had recovered from it provided the deeply sampled blood TCRbeta repertoires that made up the dataset. The samples were drawn from two sources: the first 160 participants of the ongoing ImmuneRACE study, and 1,000 to 1,500 subjects contributed by 6 global collaborators. The repertoires were released in a freely available public database meant as a resource for research on the immune response to SARS-CoV-2. Here is what the overall study found, with its caveats: Clinical and demographic metadata were provided uncurated, with the amount varying by source and participant.

Participants in the prospective study were aged about 18 to 95 years, lived in over 20 United States geographic areas, and enrolled through a virtual design. In the prospective study, participants were assigned to cohorts based on the clinical history participants reported in a screening survey and a study questionnaire. In the prospective study, mobile phlebotomists collected whole blood, serum and a nasopharyngeal or oropharyngeal swab from each participant. Prospective study participants could optionally give additional blood draws and questionnaires over an approximately 2-month period. Before DNA extraction, prospective study blood samples were shipped either frozen or at room temperature. TCRbeta CDR3 regions were amplified from genomic DNA using the immunoSEQ Assay, a bias-controlled multiplex PCR. Per the original workflow: Within the assay, amplification of reference gene primers was used to estimate how many nucleated cells each sample contained. To quantify the absolute abundance of each unique TCRbeta CDR3 rearrangement, sequence reads were collapsed and filtered. For each sample, productive Simpson clonality was calculated by taking the square root of Simpson's diversity index across productive rearrangements. The table comes from immuneACCESS by way of TCRdb, which keeps in-frame sequences with V and J called. Part of the clones is missing from these tables; in studies checked, under half for an unresolved V gene and the rest for unknown reasons. The DNA gave D and trimming, while V, J and clone size come from that table. This sample has 150,000 to 200,000 clones in its table, and 75% to 90% of those were observed once. The ten largest make up 2% to 2.5% of the sample.

As concerns this clone: What antigen it recognizes has not been identified. Base qualities were left out, and no much larger clone turns up one base away.

The CDR3 sequence holds 11 residues, the cysteine and phenylalanine included. Only CDR3 DNA remains: 33 bases, in frame from the first base. CDR1 GTSNPN and CDR2 SVGIG are derived from the germline V gene (reference sequence). V loses 5 bases of germline sequence and J loses 7 bases, and the interval between the two ends is 11 bases. The sample was PBMCs or T cells enriched from blood (not recorded which). The receptor chain draws on TRBV30 and TRBJ1-2, with the D gene uncertain. The receptor comes from a woman between 40 and 50 years old with acute COVID-19. The nucleotide sequence reads as follows: TGTGCCTGGGTCCTCTCTTCTGGCTACACCTTC. It encodes CAWVLSSGYTF.